The rows below give T cell receptor beta chains drawn from one sample of a study of blood T cell repertoires in COVID-19. Profiled with immunoSEQ multiplex PCR; TCRdb holds only in-frame clones, not every one. The repertoire holds 100,000 to 120,000 clones, 70% to 90% seen once, with about 3.4% in the top ten. Material for sequencing was peripheral blood. These receptors originate from a man aged 35 to 55 with acute or convalescent COVID-19. The CDR3 runs from the conserved cysteine through the conserved F or W. The order of the fields is CDR3 protein, CDR3 DNA, D gene, clone size, V gene, J gene. The D gene is left open where the match is weak. For some rows the clone size is stated as once, few or many, or as a class when expanded; others skip it.

CDR3: CASSKDRASANTGELFF
DNA: TGTGCCAGTAGTAAAGACAGGGCTAGCGCGAACACCGGGGAGCTGTTTTTT
D: -
size: -
V: TRBV19
J: TRBJ2-2

CDR3: CASSRSGTGNSPLHF
DNA: TGTGCCAGTAGCCGCTCCGGGACAGGGAATTCACCCCTCCACTTT
D: TRBD1
size: -
V: TRBV19
J: TRBJ1-6

CDR3: CASSLVDRESTDTQYF
DNA: TGTGCCAGCAGCTTGGTGGACAGGGAAAGCACAGATACGCAGTATTTT
D: TRBD1
size: -
V: TRBV5-6
J: TRBJ2-3

CDR3: CASSPPLDRDPYNEQFF
DNA: TGCGCCAGCAGCCCACCACTGGACAGGGATCCCTACAATGAGCAGTTCTTC
D: TRBD1
size: once
V: TRBV5-1
J: TRBJ2-1

CDR3: CSVAGRGHDEQYF
DNA: TGCAGCGTTGCCGGGAGGGGACACGACGAGCAGTACTTC
D: TRBD2
size: few
V: TRBV29-1
J: TRBJ2-7

CDR3: CSVETGTGGEETQYF
DNA: TGCAGCGTGGAGACCGGGACAGGGGGCGAAGAGACCCAGTACTTC
D: TRBD1
size: -
V: TRBV29-1
J: TRBJ2-5

CDR3: CASSQNPGTGLTDTQYF
DNA: TGCGCCAGCAGCCAAAACCCGGGGACAGGGCTCACAGATACGCAGTATTTT
D: TRBD1
size: few
V: TRBV5-1
J: TRBJ2-3

CDR3: CASSLELGLAGGPFGELFF
DNA: TGTGCCAGCAGCTTAGAATTGGGACTCGCGGGGGGGCCGTTCGGGGAGCTGTTTTTT
D: TRBD2
size: -
V: TRBV11-2
J: TRBJ2-2

CDR3: CASSYGQAGELFF
DNA: TGTGCCAGCAGCTACGGACAGGCCGGGGAGCTGTTTTTT
D: TRBD1
size: -
V: TRBV27
J: TRBJ2-2

CDR3: CASSFTTGGPGANVLTF
DNA: TGCGCCAGCAGCTTTACGACAGGGGGCCCTGGGGCCAACGTCCTGACTTTC
D: TRBD1
size: -
V: TRBV5-1
J: TRBJ2-6

CDR3: CASSLQGALSYGYTF
DNA: TGTGCCAGCAGTTTGCAGGGGGCTCTGTCCTATGGCTACACCTTC
D: TRBD1
size: -
V: TRBV27
J: TRBJ1-2

CDR3: CASSPIHDSYEQYF
DNA: TGTGCCAGCAGTCCTATCCACGACAGCTACGAGCAGTACTTC
D: -
size: -
V: TRBV2
J: TRBJ2-7

CDR3: CASSGQGLNEQFF
DNA: TGTGCCAGCAGCGGACAGGGGTTGAATGAGCAGTTCTTC
D: TRBD1
size: few
V: TRBV7-8
J: TRBJ2-1

CDR3: CATGRGHLLWAEQYF
DNA: TGTGCCACCGGCAGGGGACACCTCCTATGGGCCGAGCAGTACTTC
D: -
size: -
V: TRBV6-6
J: TRBJ2-7

CDR3: CASWETYEQYF
DNA: TGTGCCTCATGGGAGACCTACGAGCAGTACTTC
D: -
size: -
V: TRBV6-5
J: TRBJ2-7

CDR3: CASSLAAGVGAFF
DNA: TGTGCCAGCAGCTTAGCAGCAGGGGTGGGAGCTTTCTTT
D: -
size: once
V: TRBV7-2
J: TRBJ1-1